What follows is one T cell receptor beta chain and its context. This clonotype appeared a few times. Its antigen remains unidentified. Per-base quality was not reported, and no clone a single base away is much larger than it. This entry comes from a study of T-cell reconstitution after alpha-beta-depleted transplantation in children (dated by TCRdb to the mid-2010s). General notes on the study: Using TCR repertoire profiling, the study followed T-cell immune reconstitution in a quantitative way in children after TCRalphabeta/CD19-depleted allogeneic hematopoietic cell transplantation.

The library was generated by PCR. Sequencing was carried out with an Illumina HiSeq 2500. To normalize quantification of the TCRbeta repertoire, the TCR libraries were built with molecular barcoding that relied on unique molecular identifiers. The public reads were reanalyzed by TCRdb: fastp trimming at Q25, MiXCR alignment, in-frame beta chains only. A single entry per CDR3 protein holds the most common genes and DNA from its merged rows. Across this sample there are about 540,000 distinct CDR3 sequences, with around 19% seen only once. Around 3.3% of the sample is taken by the ten largest. The trim is 0 bases for V and 4 bases for J, with a gap of 9 bases between the germline ends. The CDR1 and CDR2 encoded by the germline V gene are SGHRS and YFSETQ. The cysteine opens and the phenylalanine closes a CDR3 of 14 amino acids. The DNA shown is the 42-base CDR3, in frame from base 1.

This clonotype was sampled from a human donor who donated a stem cell graft to a child with acute lymphoblastic leukemia. Recombination connected TRBV5-1 to TRBJ2-3; the D gene identity is not certain. Specimen: PBMCs from the stem cell graft donor, collected from the stem cell graft. The DNA reads TGCGCCAGCAGCTTGGAGGTTAGCCCAGATACGCAGTATTTT. Its translation is CASSLEVSPDTQYF. The full variable domain, completed from the reference TRBV5-1 and TRBJ2-3 proteins outside the CDR3, reads KAGVTQTPRYLIKTRGQQVTLSCSPISGHRSVSWYQQTPGQGLQFLFEYFSETQRNKGNFPGRFSGRQFSNSRSEMNVSTLELGDSALYLCASSLEVSPDTQYFGPGTRLTVL.